These 29 T cell receptor beta chains came from one sample sequenced in a study of post-analysis software for immune sequencing data. Overall study findings and caveats: TRBV5-6, TRBV5-1 and TRBV20-1 belonged to a set of a few TRBV segments that were more frequent in patients than controls.

Unique molecular identifiers featured in each of the TCR beta cDNA libraries. Via MiXCR, TCRdb re-called the PCR reads, giving one row per CDR3 protein. There are some 690,000 distinct CDR3 sequences in the sample; roughly 30% occur only once, and roughly 0.53% lies in the top ten. Their target antigens are unknown. The source material was blood. The source of these receptors is a girl aged 10 to 17 with multiple sclerosis.

With regard to this clonotype: An end of the junction does not agree with germline; a read error may underlie this. The rearrangement joins TRBV20-1 to TRBJ2-7; 9 bases match TRBD2. Germline CDR1 DFQATT, CDR2 SNEGSKA (reference sequence). The CDR3 loop spans 16 amino acids. Written as DNA, the CDR3 is TGCAGTGCTAGGATGGTCCTAGCGGGGAGCTCCTACGGGCAGTACTTC. Its translation: CSARMVLAGSSYGQYF.

This chain joins TRBV2 and TRBJ1-5; TRBD1 is a possible D gene (5 bases). V lost 6 bases to trimming and J lost 6 bases, with 18 bases between them. CDR1 and CDR2 (germline): SNHLY, FYNNEI. The CDR3 is made up of 15 amino acids. CDR3 residues: CASRVGQGSCQPQHF. Here the CDR3 DNA reads TGTGCCAGCAGGGTTGGGCAGGGATCGTGTCAGCCCCAGCATTTT.

This sequence joins TRBV7-2 and TRBJ2-1; 7 nucleotides line up with TRBD2. Germline trimming cut 4 bases from V and 6 bases from J; bases unmatched to any gene: 6. Per the germline V gene, CDR1 is SGHTA and CDR2 is FQGNSA. The CDR3 consists of 14 residues. CDR3 coding DNA: TGTGCCAGCAGCTGGGGGGGGGACTCCAATGAGCAGTTCTTC. This sequence encodes CASSWGGDSNEQFF.

The chain links TRBV3-1 to TRBJ1-6, with D perhaps matching TRBD1 (5 bases). Germline V gives CDR1 LGHDT, CDR2 YNNKEL (reference sequence). V dropped 0 bases and J dropped 9 bases, with 9 bases sitting between them. The CDR3 sequence is 14 residues long. CDR3 sequence (DNA): TGTGCCAGCAGCCAAGACAGGGCGAGTTCACCCCTCCACTTT. Residues: CASSQDRASSPLHF.

This chain links TRBV27 with TRBJ2-4; D gene unclear. Trimming cost V 5 bases and J 0 bases, with 17 bases left between them. The CDR3 is made up of 17 amino acids. Germline CDR1 MNHEY, CDR2 SMNVEV (reference sequence). Here the CDR3 reads CASSLKPLQIAKNIQYF. CDR3 coding DNA: TGTGCCAGCAGTCTTAAACCCCTTCAGATAGCCAAAAACATTCAGTACTTC.

In this sample, this clonotype turned up a few times. The chain couples TRBV6-5 to TRBJ2-1; D is perhaps TRBD1 (5 bases). Germline CDR1 reads MNHEY; CDR2 reads SVGAGI. V dropped 8 bases and J dropped 7 bases, with 21 bases sitting between them. The CDR3 extends over 15 amino acids. CDR3 nucleotide sequence: TGTGCCAGCCGCTTAGGCAGGGCATTGTTGAATGAGCAGTTCTTC. Translated: CASRLGRALLNEQFF.

This clonotype was counted ten times or more. The gene calls are TRBV7-9 and TRBJ2-1; TRBD1 matches 8 bases. Germline assignment: CDR1 SEHNR and CDR2 FQNEAQ (reference sequence). This CDR3 region has 13 residues. V lost 5 bases to trimming and J lost 7 bases; unmatched junction nucleotides: 4. CDR3 in DNA: TGTGCCAGCAGCGGACAGGGTTCTAATGAGCAGTTCTTC. It specifies CASSGQGSNEQFF.

In its sample, this clonotype was seen a few times. The genes are TRBV2 and TRBJ2-1, with D uncertain. V gave up 7 bases and J gave up 4 bases, with 11 bases separating them. The germline V gene encodes CDR1 SNHLY and CDR2 FYNNEI. The length of the CDR3 is 13 residues. CDR3 sequence (DNA): TGTGCCAGCAACACCGGACCTTACAATGAGCAGTTCTTC. The encoded protein is CASNTGPYNEQFF.

The chain has TRBV7-6 and TRBJ2-7; D assignment may be TRBD1 or TRBD2 (5 bases each). The germline CDR1 and CDR2 sequences are SGHVS and FNYEAQ. The CDR3 is 12 residues long. The V gene lost 2 bases and the J gene lost 10 bases, with 12 bases spanning the gap. DNA for the CDR3: TGTGCCAGCAGCTTAAGCTTAAGGGACCAGTACTTC. Its translation: CASSLSLRDQYF.

This clonotype was observed a handful of times. The chain is built from TRBV20-1 and TRBJ2-7, with D maybe TRBD1 (5 bases). Per germline, CDR1 DFQATT and CDR2 SNEGSKA (reference sequence). V lost 0 bases, J lost 1 base, and 10 bases lay in between. The CDR3 is 14 amino acids. The CDR3 bases are TGCAGTGCTAGAGATGGGGCACGGTCCTACGAGCAGTACTTC. Amino acid sequence: CSARDGARSYEQYF.

Turning to this clonotype: Being one base from a much bigger clone, this may be a read error. The final CDR3 position lacks the conserved phenylalanine or tryptophan, pointing to a likely read error. The CDR3, as DNA: TGTGCCAGCAGTTCCAACTATGGCTACACCTGC. Its translation is CASSSNYGYTC. The genes are TRBV28 and TRBJ1-2, with D unresolved. With 4 bases removed from V and 2 bases from J, the gap between germline ends came to 2 bases. The germline V gene encodes CDR1 MDHEN and CDR2 SYDVKM. The CDR3 spans 11 residues.

This clonotype was counted only a few times. The chain employs TRBV7-9 and TRBJ2-5; TRBD2 aligns across 8 bases. The CDR3 sequence is 15 residues long. CDR1 and CDR2 from the germline V gene are SEHNR and FQNEAQ (reference sequence). Trimming removed 1 base from V and 5 bases from J; junction bases left unmatched: 6. The CDR3 reads CASSLGAGGRETQYF. The CDR3 DNA reads as TGTGCCAGCAGCTTAGGCGCGGGGGGCCGGGAGACCCAGTACTTC.

This clonotype was observed a few times. The V gene is TRBV7-2, the J gene TRBJ2-7; weak D call: TRBD1 (5 bases). The assigned J gene may be wrong: the sequence end matches TRBJ2-5 better. The CDR3 contains 15 residues. CDR1 and CDR2 from the germline V gene are SGHTA and FQGNSA. CDR3 bases: TGTGCCAGCAGCTCAGGGTCGAACCGGGTAGAGACCCAGTACTTC. As protein: CASSSGSNRVETQYF.

The table lists this clonotype with a few counts. This rearrangement joins TRBV7-2 to TRBJ2-4, with D maybe TRBD2 (6 bases). Trimming took off 5 bases at V and 7 bases at J, with 12 bases between the two ends. Germline V lookup: CDR1 SGHTA, CDR2 FQGNSA. The CDR3 is 13 residues long. The CDR3 DNA sequence: TGTGCCAGCAGCCCGGGGGAGTCGAACATTCAGTACTTC. It specifies CASSPGESNIQYF.

DNA for the CDR3: TGCAGTGCTAGAGTGGGGCTAGCGGGGGGACGAACCCGCACAGATACGCAGTATTTT. Its translation is CSARVGLAGGRTRTDTQYF. The chain has TRBV20-1 and TRBJ2-3; 11 bases are a match to TRBD2. The CDR3 loop spans 19 amino acids. Germline V gene data show CDR1 as DFQATT and CDR2 as SNEGSKA (reference sequence). V dropped 1 base and J dropped 1; count of bases not matched to a gene: 13.

This rearrangement joins TRBV12-3 or TRBV12-4 to TRBJ2-7, with TRBD1 identical over 7 bases. CDR3 length: 13 residues. V shed 6 bases and J 5 bases; nucleotides not matched to a gene: 7. The CDR3 coding sequence is TGTGCCAGCAGCCCAGACAGGGCCCACGAGCAGTACTTC. Amino acid sequence: CASSPDRAHEQYF.

This clonotype was seen a few times. The chain combines TRBV20-1 with TRBJ1-2; D unclear. The germline V gene has CDR1 DFQATT and CDR2 SNEGSKA (reference sequence). The CDR3 totals 15 residues. With 1 base removed from V and 0 bases from J, the gap between germline ends came to 12 bases. CDR3 in amino acids: CSARGWPVPNYGYTF. As DNA, the CDR3 is TGCAGTGCTAGAGGTTGGCCCGTCCCTAACTATGGCTACACCTTC.

V usage is TRBV20-1 and J usage is TRBJ2-3, with 9 bases identical to TRBD1. Germline CDR1 DFQATT, CDR2 SNEGSKA (reference sequence). CDR3 size: 12 residues. Unmatched junction bases numbered 2, after V lost 6 bases and J lost 4 bases. The DNA for the CDR3 is TGCAGTGCGGGGACAGGGTCAGATACGCAGTATTTT. As protein: CSAGTGSDTQYF.

This clonotype was detected a few times. V usage is TRBV4-3 and J usage is TRBJ2-1, with 9 bases identical to TRBD2. This CDR3 has 16 residues. After removal of 1 base from V and 7 bases from J, the junction contained 8 bases not matched to a gene. From germline, CDR1 is LGHNA and CDR2 YSLEER. The CDR3 DNA follows: TGCGCCAGCAGCCAAGTCGGGCTAGCGGGAAGTAATGAGCAGTTCTTC. This translates into CASSQVGLAGSNEQFF.

This clonotype was observed a few times. The rearrangement links TRBV29-1 to TRBJ1-5; D is ambiguous. The length of the CDR3 is 15 residues. CDR1 SQVTM and CDR2 ANQGSEA come from the germline V gene. V was shortened by 3 bases and J by 5 bases, with 17 bases between the two germline ends. The CDR3 is CSVDLGWQAYQPQHF. DNA for the CDR3: TGCAGCGTTGACCTGGGGTGGCAGGCGTATCAGCCCCAGCATTTT. The full variable domain, with the rest looked up from reference TRBV29-1 and TRBJ1-5, is SAVISQKPSRDICQRGTSLTIQCQVDSQVTMMFWYRQQPGQSLTLIATANQGSEATYESGFVIDKFPISRPNLTFSTLTVSNMSPEDSSIYLCSVDLGWQAYQPQHFGDGTRLSIL.

This chain's CDR3 is CSARVSETQYF. DNA for the CDR3: TGCAGTGCTAGGGTTTCGGAGACCCAGTACTTC. V usage is TRBV20-1 and J usage is TRBJ2-5; no reliable D call. Germline V gene sequence: CDR1 DFQATT, CDR2 SNEGSKA (reference sequence). Trimming removed 3 bases from V and 5 bases from J, with 7 bases in between. The CDR3 has 11 residues.

The CDR3 DNA reads as TGTGCCAGCAGCTCGTCGGGGGCTAATGAAAAACTGTTTTTT. Translated, it gives CASSSSGANEKLFF. The J gene is TRBJ1-4, the V gene TRBV7-9, with a possible D match to TRBD1 (5 bases). This CDR3 comprises 14 residues. CDR1 and CDR2 from the germline V gene are SEHNR and FQNEAQ (reference sequence). V gave up 4 bases and J gave up 3 bases, with 9 bases separating them.

This chain joins TRBV20-1 and TRBJ2-5, with unresolved D. The CDR3 contains 15 residues. Germline assignment: CDR1 DFQATT and CDR2 SNEGSKA (reference sequence). With 3 bases removed from V and 1 base from J, the gap between germline ends came to 15 bases. The CDR3 sequence is CSASVSNTPQETQYF. CDR3 sequence (DNA): TGCAGTGCTAGTGTGTCTAACACACCCCAAGAGACCCAGTACTTC.

The rearrangement links TRBV6-1 to TRBJ1-2; a possible D gene is TRBD1 (6 bases). The V gene lost 1 base and the J gene lost 1 base, with 7 bases spanning the gap. CDR3 length: 14 amino acids. Germline assignment: CDR1 MNHNS and CDR2 SASEGT. The CDR3 protein is CASSEGRGNYGYTF. The CDR3 DNA sequence: TGTGCCAGCAGTGAAGGCAGGGGTAACTATGGCTACACCTTC.

The sample holds a few counts of this clonotype. The germline gene is not matched at one end of the junction; a read error may be the cause. This rearrangement joins TRBV18 to TRBJ2-3, with 11 bases identical to TRBD1. The CDR3 is made up of 16 amino acids. In germline, CDR1 is KGHSH, CDR2 LQKENI. DNA for the CDR3: TGTGCCAGCTCATCAAGGACAGGGGGCAGCACTGATACGCAGTATTTT. As protein: CASSSRTGGSTDTQYF.

The CDR3 DNA reads TGCGCCAGCAGCGACTGGGACAGGGGGCAAGATACGCAGTATTTT. Its protein product is CASSDWDRGQDTQYF. This sequence joins TRBV5-1 and TRBJ2-3; 12 bases map to TRBD1. CDR1 and CDR2 (germline): SGHRS, YFSETQ. V gave up 4 bases and J gave up 5 bases; unmatched junction bases: 5. The CDR3 is 15 amino acids.

The rearrangement joins TRBV28 to TRBJ1-1; D is ambiguous. This CDR3 has 12 residues. Germline assignment: CDR1 MDHEN and CDR2 SYDVKM. V was shortened by 6 bases and J by 0 bases, with 5 bases between the two germline ends. CDR3 amino acids: CASRQLNTEAFF. The CDR3 nucleotides read TGTGCCAGCAGGCAACTGAACACTGAAGCTTTCTTT.

This clonotype was observed a handful of times. The chain combines TRBV7-2 with TRBJ2-1; TRBD2 might be the D (6 bases). Germline assignment: CDR1 SGHTA and CDR2 FQGNSA. There are 16 residues in the CDR3. Trimming shortened V by 0 bases and J by 2 bases, and 11 bases separated the two germline ends. The CDR3 is CASSLAGGNTYNEQFF. CDR3 sequence (DNA): TGTGCCAGCAGCTTAGCGGGCGGGAACACCTACAATGAGCAGTTCTTC.

This clonotype was counted a few times. V gene TRBV20-1 combines with J gene TRBJ2-5; a possible D gene is TRBD2 (5 bases). Deletions cut 7 bases from V and 3 bases from J, with 9 bases between. Germline assignment: CDR1 DFQATT and CDR2 SNEGSKA (reference sequence). The CDR3 spans 11 residues. The CDR3 region is CSGGFKETQYF. The CDR3 region has the DNA TGCAGTGGAGGGTTCAAAGAGACCCAGTACTTC.